A selection of T cell receptor beta chains follows, all from one sample in a study of T cell responses to AZD1222 COVID-19 vaccine. Clones were sequenced by immunoSEQ multiplex PCR, and TCRdb holds only the in-frame ones, with some missing. The profile shows nearly 110,000 clones, around 90% of them singletons. The sample here was peripheral blood, taken on day 0 of AZD1222 vaccination. The receptors stem from an adult in good health. CDR3s leave out the opening cysteine and the closing phenylalanine or tryptophan.

v_call | cdr3_aa
TRBV28 | ASSLWGGADTEAF
TRBV27 | ASSPLWSGTRFYEQY
TRBV6-2/TRBV6-3 | ASSFLVEYEQY
TRBV2 | ASRGQGALFLSGNTIY
TRBV5-1 | ASSLVDSQETQY
TRBV10-3 | ASNPGTASSEQY
TRBV19 | ASSIESSYEQY
TRBV27 | ASSRPGTGRTEAF
TRBV15 | ATSRDLGGGNTGELF
TRBV6-5 | ASRMDRSSPGYT
TRBV30 | AWTTQGFGEQY
TRBV11-3 | ASSRWAQGMHYGYT
TRBV7-2 | ASSFAGGPGEQF
TRBV3-1/TRBV3-2 | ASSQKRRIQSYEQY
TRBV5-1 | ATYWWEETQY
TRBV6-5 | ASSYSSGSTDTQY